These 24 T cell receptor beta chains came from one sample sequenced in a study of neurological immune-mediated disorders. As for time point: longitudinal time-point 3. TCRdb reprocessed the 5' RACE reads via MiXCR and lists one record per CDR3 protein. The repertoire holds about 84,000 distinct CDR3 sequences, 4.3% seen once, with around 6% in the top ten. The specimen was PBMCs. These receptors originate from a woman aged 55-70 years with multiple sclerosis.

This clonotype was seen ten or more times. V is TRBV7-9 and J is TRBJ2-7; D is undetermined. Per germline, CDR1 SEHNR and CDR2 FQNEAQ (reference sequence). The germline V and J ends were trimmed by 5 bases and 7 bases, with 9 bases remaining between them. The CDR3 consists of 11 residues. The CDR3 DNA is TGTGCCAGCAGCCCAGAGAGGGAGCAGTACTTC. Amino acid sequence: CASSPEREQYF.

This clonotype was counted at least ten times. The V and J genes are TRBV5-5 and TRBJ1-1; 10 bases align to TRBD1. The germline CDR1 and CDR2 sequences are SGHKS and YYEKEE (reference sequence). V lost 0 bases and J lost 1; bases outside the gene matches: 3. This CDR3 region has 16 residues. The chain's CDR3 is CASSLGDRGANTEAFF. CDR3 bases: TGTGCCAGCAGCTTGGGGGACAGGGGAGCGAACACTGAAGCTTTCTTT.

This clonotype was counted many times. CDR3 nucleotide sequence: TGCGCCAGCAGCCCGACAGGGGGGGCCTATGGCTACACCTTC. Its protein product is CASSPTGGAYGYTF. V gene TRBV5-1 combines with J gene TRBJ1-2, with TRBD1 matching over 9 bases. With V trimmed by 4 bases and J by 4 bases, 5 bases remained unmatched. Germline values: CDR1 SGHRS, CDR2 YFSETQ. The CDR3 contains 14 residues.

This clonotype was seen repeatedly, ten times or more. The chain's CDR3 is CASSRTGRTEAFF. As DNA, the CDR3 is TGTGCCAGCAGCCGAACAGGGAGAACTGAAGCTTTCTTT. The chain combines TRBV3-1 with TRBJ1-1; a weak D match, TRBD1 (6 bases). In germline, CDR1 is LGHDT, CDR2 YNNKEL (reference sequence). The CDR3 loop spans 13 amino acids. The V end was cut by 4 bases, the J end by 5 bases, with 11 bases between.

In its sample, this clonotype was seen many times. The chain employs TRBV6-5 and TRBJ1-5, with D perhaps matching TRBD1 (5 bases). CDR3 length equals 16 residues. Trimming stripped 10 bases from V and 0 bases from J, with 19 bases between. Germline loops: CDR1 MNHEY, CDR2 SVGAGI. CDR3 sequence (DNA): TGTGCCACAACCCGGCGGGCGGGGGATAGCAATCAGCCCCAGCATTTT. Residues: CATTRRAGDSNQPQHF.

This clonotype was found many times. The rearrangement uses TRBV7-7 and TRBJ2-5; D is undetermined. Per the germline V gene, CDR1 is SSHAT and CDR2 is FNYEAQ (reference sequence). The CDR3 is made up of 14 amino acids. V was trimmed by 1 base and J by 5 bases, leaving 11 bases between them. CDR3 sequence (DNA): TGTGCCAGCAGCTTAGGTCCCGTCGGGGAGACCCAGTACTTC. Protein sequence: CASSLGPVGETQYF.

This clonotype was counted ten times or more. The chain carries TRBV28 and TRBJ1-2; D is ambiguous. V dropped 5 bases and J dropped 4 bases, with 5 bases sitting between them. The CDR3 is 11 amino acids. In germline, CDR1 is MDHEN, CDR2 SYDVKM. The CDR3 bases are TGTGCCAGCAGTCCCCTCTATGGCTACACCTTC. Protein product: CASSPLYGYTF.

This clonotype was detected many times. V usage is TRBV5-6 and J usage is TRBJ2-7; D might be TRBD2 (5 bases). V dropped 4 bases and J dropped 6 bases, with 17 bases sitting between them. Per the germline V gene, CDR1 is SGHDT and CDR2 is YYEEEE. CDR3 length: 14 residues. CDR3 nucleotides: TGTGCCAGCAGCCCCCTCGGGATTAATGGCGAGCAGTACTTC. Protein sequence: CASSPLGINGEQYF.

This clonotype showed up many times. The gene calls are TRBV12-3 or TRBV12-4 and TRBJ1-2; no reliable D call. CDR3 length: 11 residues. Trimming took 8 bases from V and 7 from J, leaving 11 bases between them. The CDR3 coding sequence is TGTGCCAGCGGGCGGGAAAGTGGCTACACCTTC. Amino acid sequence: CASGRESGYTF.

This clonotype was seen ten or more times. J is TRBJ1-5 and V is TRBV20-1; D unresolved. V lost 1 base to trimming and J lost 2 bases, with 9 bases between them. CDR1 and CDR2 (germline): DFQATT, SNEGSKA (reference sequence). This CDR3 comprises 14 residues. The CDR3 DNA reads as TGCAGTGCTAGAGTACCCGGAGGCAATCAGCCCCAGCATTTT. The encoded protein is CSARVPGGNQPQHF.

This chain links TRBV3-1 with TRBJ1-6; tentatively, D is TRBD1 (6 bases). The CDR3 covers 15 residues. Germline loops: CDR1 LGHDT, CDR2 YNNKEL (reference sequence). Trimming left V 0 bases short and J 10 bases short, with 13 bases between. In DNA, the CDR3 is TGTGCCAGCAGCCAAGATAGACAGGTTTTCTCACCCCTCCACTTT. It yields the protein CASSQDRQVFSPLHF.

This clonotype was found many times. The CDR3 sequence: CASSYELSQETQYF. For the CDR3, the DNA is TGTGCCAGCAGTTACGAGCTGAGCCAAGAGACCCAGTACTTC. This chain joins TRBV6-6 and TRBJ2-5; D unclear. CDR3 length: 14 residues. Looked up from germline, CDR1 is MNHNY and CDR2 is SVGAGI (reference sequence). V was clipped by 2 bases and J by 1 base, with 8 bases between them.

This clonotype came up many times. The V call is TRBV5-6, the J call TRBJ1-2; 8 bases line up with TRBD1. The V gene end was trimmed by 0 bases and the J gene end by 2 bases; junction bases not matched to a gene: 3. The CDR3 totals 15 residues. The germline V gene encodes CDR1 SGHDT and CDR2 YYEEEE. CDR3 amino acids: CASSLAGGLNYGYTF. DNA of the CDR3: TGTGCCAGCAGCTTGGCAGGGGGCCTAAACTATGGCTACACCTTC.

This clonotype was counted at least ten times. The rearrangement uses TRBV5-6 and TRBJ2-7, with D unresolved. Deletions cut 5 bases from V and 6 bases from J, with 9 bases between. The CDR3 loop spans 11 amino acids. CDR1 SGHDT and CDR2 YYEEEE come from the germline V gene. In DNA, the CDR3 is TGTGCCAGCAGTTCATCCCGCGAGCAGTACTTC. Translating it yields CASSSSREQYF. Looking up the rest from reference TRBV5-6 and TRBJ2-7 gives the full variable domain: DAGVTQSPTHLIKTRGQQVTLRCSPKSGHDTVSWYQQALGQGPQFIFQYYEEEERQRGNFPDRFSGHQFPNYSSELNVNALLLGDSALYLCASSSSREQYFGPGTRLTVT.

This clonotype was recorded at least ten times. This chain connects TRBV5-8 to TRBJ1-5; D unresolved. The CDR3 is 12 residues long. Trimming left V 4 bases short and J 3 bases short, with 5 bases between. In germline, CDR1 is SGHTS, CDR2 YDEGEE. CDR3 sequence: CASSPYNQPQHF. The CDR3 DNA reads TGTGCCAGCAGCCCGTACAATCAGCCCCAGCATTTT.

This clonotype was detected ten times or more. The genes are TRBV7-6 and TRBJ2-5; no firm D call. CDR1 is SGHVS and CDR2 is FNYEAQ in the germline V gene. The CDR3 covers 13 residues. V gave up 5 bases and J gave up 0 bases, with 7 bases separating them. The CDR3 nucleotides are TGTGCCAGCAGCGCTAAGTACCAAGAGACCCAGTACTTC. As protein: CASSAKYQETQYF.

This clonotype was detected ten times or more. The V and J genes are TRBV7-9 and TRBJ2-3; 12 nucleotides agree with TRBD2. J was trimmed by 4 bases and V by 4 bases; bases with no gene match: 3. Looked up from germline, CDR1 is SEHNR and CDR2 is FQNEAQ (reference sequence). This CDR3 comprises 15 residues. CDR3 sequence: CASSSSGGVADTQYF. The CDR3 DNA is TGTGCCAGCAGCTCTAGCGGGGGGGTAGCAGATACGCAGTATTTT.

This clonotype was recorded many times. The chain couples TRBV5-1 to TRBJ1-6, with TRBD1 identical over 9 bases. CDR3 length equals 14 residues. Germline V gives CDR1 SGHRS, CDR2 YFSETQ. The V gene end was trimmed by 5 bases and the J gene end by 6 bases; junction bases not matched to a gene: 3. The CDR3 region has the DNA TGCGCCAGCAGGACGACAGGGGGTAATTCACCCCTCCACTTT. It yields the protein CASRTTGGNSPLHF. Using reference TRBV5-1 and TRBJ1-6 for the parts outside the CDR3, the full variable domain is KAGVTQTPRYLIKTRGQQVTLSCSPISGHRSVSWYQQTPGQGLQFLFEYFSETQRNKGNFPGRFSGRQFSNSRSEMNVSTLELGDSALYLCASRTTGGNSPLHFGNGTRLTVT.

This clonotype was seen many times. DNA for the CDR3: TGCAGTGCTAGCCCCACAGGGGTATGGGGGAACACTGAAGCTTTCTTT. Amino acid sequence: CSASPTGVWGNTEAFF. J is TRBJ1-1 and V is TRBV20-1, with 7 positions matching TRBD1. V dropped 3 bases and J dropped 1; count of bases not matched to a gene: 11. This CDR3 spans 16 amino acids. The germline gives CDR1 DFQATT, CDR2 SNEGSKA (reference sequence).

This clonotype came up many times. The chain links TRBV7-8 to TRBJ1-4, with 10 bases lining up with TRBD1. CDR1 SGHVS and CDR2 FQNEAQ come from the germline V gene. The CDR3 is made up of 15 amino acids. V gave up 6 bases and J gave up 6 bases; unmatched junction bases: 7. The CDR3: CASRYRTGGDEKLFF. Written as DNA, the CDR3 is TGTGCCAGCAGATACAGGACAGGGGGAGATGAAAAACTGTTTTTT.

Many counts were recorded for this clonotype. The V gene is TRBV3-1, the J gene TRBJ2-7, with D possibly matching TRBD2 (5 bases). The CDR3 covers 13 residues. Trimming cost V 0 bases and J 4 bases, with 7 bases left between them. Germline loops: CDR1 LGHDT, CDR2 YNNKEL (reference sequence). This chain's CDR3 is CASSQDRTYEQYF. In DNA, the CDR3 is TGTGCCAGCAGCCAAGATCGGACTTACGAGCAGTACTTC.

The sample holds many counts of this clonotype. This sequence joins TRBV20-1 and TRBJ2-5, with D maybe TRBD2 (6 bases). V dropped 0 bases and J dropped 3 bases, with 14 bases sitting between them. The CDR3 spans 15 residues. Germline V CDR1 and CDR2: DFQATT, SNEGSKA (reference sequence). CDR3 residues: CSARDAAGLKETQYF. For the CDR3, the DNA is TGCAGTGCTAGAGATGCTGCGGGGCTGAAAGAGACCCAGTACTTC.

This clonotype has at least ten counts. The chain has TRBV14 and TRBJ1-4; the D is unclear. The V end was cut by 1 base, the J end by 7 bases, with 13 bases between. The CDR3 sequence is 15 residues long. CDR1 is SGHDN, CDR2 FVKESK, per germline. CDR3 nucleotides: TGTGCCAGCAGCCAAGCGACTGTCGTCCGTGAAAAACTGTTTTTT. As protein: CASSQATVVREKLFF.

The rearrangement joins TRBV20-1 to TRBJ1-1; 11 nucleotides agree with TRBD1. Germline loops: CDR1 DFQATT, CDR2 SNEGSKA (reference sequence). V shed 6 bases, J shed 6 bases, and the junction held 6 bases outside the gene matches. This CDR3 comprises 13 residues. The CDR3 here is CSARTGGLSEAFF. The CDR3 DNA is TGCAGTGCACGGACAGGGGGCTTGTCTGAAGCTTTCTTT.